The 22 T cell receptor beta chains below were found in one sample sequenced in a study of T cells in Graves' hyperthyroidism and ophthalmopathy. The investigators amplified TCR beta CDR3 regions from RNA transcripts. HTBI primers were the set used in a first-round RT-PCR of the TCR CDR3. TCRdb reanalysed the multiplex PCR reads using MiXCR and keeps one entry per CDR3 protein. The sample includes hundreds of thousands of distinct CDR3 sequences, under 45% of them seen just once. Input material: blood. The source of these receptors is a middle-aged woman with Graves' hyperthyroidism.

The table lists this clonotype with many counts. The chain uses TRBV2 and TRBJ1-5; perhaps TRBD1 as D (5 bases). The V gene lost 6 bases and the J gene lost 3 bases, with 9 bases spanning the gap. This CDR3 has 13 amino acids. Germline V gene sequence: CDR1 SNHLY, CDR2 FYNNEI. The CDR3 sequence: CASRARDNQPQHF. CDR3 sequence (DNA): TGTGCCAGCAGAGCCAGGGACAATCAGCCCCAGCATTTT.

The chain employs TRBV10-3 and TRBJ2-5; D might be TRBD2 (6 bases). Germline-derived CDR1 and CDR2 are ENHRY and SYGVKD. Trimming pared 8 bases from V and 4 bases from J, leaving 14 bases between. The CDR3 extends over 13 amino acids. CDR3 sequence: CAIGAGGRETQYF. The CDR3 DNA is TGTGCCATCGGAGCGGGCGGAAGAGAGACCCAGTACTTC.

The chain uses TRBV6-5 and TRBJ1-5; D is uncertain. Germline V gives CDR1 MNHEY, CDR2 SVGAGI. Trimming shortened V by 0 bases and J by 13 bases, and 16 bases separated the two germline ends. The CDR3 consists of 14 residues. CDR3 in amino acids: CASSYSSQESSQHF. DNA of the CDR3: TGTGCCAGCAGTTACTCGAGCCAGGAATCTTCACAGCATTTT.

This chain uses TRBV5-1 with TRBJ1-1, with D hard to call. Germline values: CDR1 SGHRS, CDR2 YFSETQ. V lost 3 bases to trimming and J lost 10 bases, with 16 bases between them. CDR3 length equals 13 residues. The CDR3 loop reads CASSSPWTQRAFF. As DNA, the CDR3 is TGCGCCAGCAGCTCCCCTTGGACTCAGCGAGCTTTCTTT.

The chain uses TRBV4-1 and TRBJ1-2; 8 bases fit TRBD1. J was trimmed by 6 bases and V by 7 bases; bases with no gene match: 7. Germline V lookup: CDR1 MGHRA, CDR2 YSYEKL. The CDR3 consists of 13 residues. CDR3 bases: TGCGCCAGCATGGACAGGGCATTGAATGGCTACACCTTC. Protein product: CASMDRALNGYTF.

The sample holds a few counts of this clonotype. The V and J genes are TRBV7-2 and TRBJ1-6, with TRBD1 matching 9 bases. CDR3 length: 16 amino acids. Trimming cost V 9 bases and J 7 bases; bases outside gene matches: 13. Germline CDR1 reads SGHTA; CDR2 reads FQGNSA. The CDR3 DNA sequence: TGTGCCAGTAGTCTTGACAGGGGGGTCCTGAATTCACCCCTCCACTTT. Residues: CASSLDRGVLNSPLHF.

This sequence joins TRBV25-1 and TRBJ1-5; perhaps TRBD1 as D (5 bases). CDR1 and CDR2 from the germline V gene are MGHDK and SYGVNS. This CDR3 contains 15 residues. The ends were cut back, 5 bases at V and 3 bases at J, with 14 bases in the middle. DNA for the CDR3: TGTGCCAGCAGTTACCAGCGGGGCGTCAATCAGCCCCAGCATTTT. Translation: CASSYQRGVNQPQHF.

This clonotype was observed many times. This sequence joins TRBV4-1 and TRBJ2-5; D could derive from TRBD1 or TRBD2 (5 bases each). Germline CDR1 MGHRA, CDR2 YSYEKL. The germline V and J ends were trimmed by 1 base and 5 bases, with 11 bases remaining between them. There are 14 residues in the CDR3. The CDR3 nucleotides are TGCGCCAGCAGCCAAGTTGGGACGGGGGAGACCCAGTACTTC. It translates to CASSQVGTGETQYF.

The chain's CDR3 is CASSYSSNTMNTEAFF. The CDR3 DNA reads TGTGCCAGCAGTTACTCGTCAAACACCATGAACACTGAAGCTTTCTTT. The chain couples TRBV6-5 to TRBJ1-1, with D uncertain. CDR1 is MNHEY, CDR2 SVGAGI, per germline. This CDR3 region has 16 residues. The V end was cut by 0 bases, the J end by 0 bases, with 11 bases between.

The V and J genes are TRBV20-1 and TRBJ2-2; 10 nucleotides match TRBD1. CDR1 and CDR2 from the germline V gene are DFQATT and SNEGSKA (reference sequence). The V segment lost 1 base and the J segment 8 bases; nucleotides outside the gene matches: 7. CDR3 size: 15 residues. This chain's CDR3 is CSARAGTGVGGELFF. The CDR3 DNA follows: TGCAGTGCTAGAGCCGGGACAGGGGTAGGGGGGGAGCTGTTTTTT.

This chain uses TRBV7-9 with TRBJ1-2, with D perhaps TRBD1 (5 bases). V lost 5 bases to trimming and J lost 7 bases, with 20 bases between them. Germline assignment: CDR1 SEHNR and CDR2 FQNEAQ (reference sequence). This CDR3 is built from 15 residues. Written as DNA, the CDR3 is TGTGCCAGCAGCCAAGGGCAGGGTATCTTTTTTGGCTACACCTTC. As protein: CASSQGQGIFFGYTF.

The genes are TRBV19 and TRBJ2-7; 10 bases match TRBD1. Germline-derived CDR1 and CDR2 are LNHDA and SQIVND (reference sequence). There are 15 residues in the CDR3. V was clipped by 6 bases and J by 0 bases; unmatched bases: 5. The DNA for the CDR3 is TGTGCCAGTAGCGCCGGGACAGGGGCCTCCTACGAGCAGTACTTC. This translates into CASSAGTGASYEQYF.

This clonotype was found many times. The CDR3 DNA follows: TGTGCCAGCAGCCGCCAGGGGCAGAGGAATCAGCCCCAGCATTTT. Its protein is CASSRQGQRNQPQHF. The rearrangement joins TRBV7-2 to TRBJ1-5; maybe TRBD1 (6 bases). CDR1 is SGHTA and CDR2 is FQGNSA in the germline V gene. The CDR3 is 15 residues long. Trimming left V 5 bases short and J 4 bases short, with 15 bases between.

This clonotype showed up just a few times. The rearrangement joins TRBV19 to TRBJ2-2; D is unresolved. Germline CDR1 and CDR2: LNHDA and SQIVND (reference sequence). The CDR3 runs to 13 residues. The ends were cut back, 7 bases at V and 1 base at J, with 7 bases in the middle. The CDR3 region is CASKSENTGELFF. CDR3 coding DNA: TGTGCCAGTAAATCGGAGAACACCGGGGAGCTGTTTTTT.

Details on this clonotype: A much larger clone lies a single base off, so this may be a read error. The V gene is TRBV20-1, the J gene TRBJ2-7; tentatively, D is TRBD1 (6 bases). Germline loops: CDR1 DFQATT, CDR2 SNEGSKA (reference sequence). V was cut by 0 bases and J by 5 bases, with 14 bases left in between. The CDR3 spans 14 residues. Here the CDR3 DNA reads TGCAGTGCTAGAGATCAACAACCAGGGGACGAGCAGTACTTC. Translated, it gives CSARDQQPGDEQYF.

The J gene is TRBJ1-4, the V gene TRBV4-3; no firm D call. CDR3 length equals 14 residues. Trimming cost V 0 bases and J 8 bases, with 10 bases left between them. Germline V gives CDR1 LGHNA, CDR2 YSLEER. The CDR3 nucleotides read TGCGCCAGCAGCCAAGAGTTCAATCGCGAAAAACTGTTTTTT. Translation gives CASSQEFNREKLFF.

This clonotype was seen at least ten times. V usage is TRBV2 and J usage is TRBJ1-5, with 8 bases that match TRBD1. Per germline, CDR1 SNHLY and CDR2 FYNNEI. This CDR3 is 13 amino acids long. V shed 7 bases, J shed 5 bases, and the junction held 4 bases outside the gene matches. The CDR3 loop is CASTGQGYQPQHF. CDR3 DNA sequence: TGTGCCAGCACCGGACAGGGCTATCAGCCCCAGCATTTT.

The chain uses TRBV12-3 or TRBV12-4 and TRBJ1-2; D unresolved. The CDR3 loop spans 14 amino acids. Trimming left V 7 bases short and J 3 bases short, with 15 bases between. DNA of the CDR3: TGTGCCAGCAACCCTAAGCCGCCGTACTATGGCTACACCTTC. Amino acids: CASNPKPPYYGYTF.

This chain connects TRBV10-3 to TRBJ1-4; TRBD1 is a possible D gene (5 bases). Germline loops: CDR1 ENHRY, CDR2 SYGVKD. The CDR3 runs to 16 residues. V was trimmed by 1 base and J by 4 bases, leaving 13 bases between them. The CDR3 sequence: CAISELGTEDNEKLFF. The CDR3 DNA sequence: TGTGCCATCAGTGAGTTAGGGACGGAGGATAATGAAAAACTGTTTTTT.

The V gene is TRBV19, the J gene TRBJ2-3; 7 nucleotides line up with TRBD1. The germline CDR1 and CDR2 sequences are LNHDA and SQIVND (reference sequence). This CDR3 region has 13 residues. With V trimmed by 9 bases and J by 4 bases, 7 bases remained unmatched. CDR3 residues: CASRQGVADTQYF. The CDR3 bases are TGTGCCAGCAGACAGGGTGTTGCAGATACGCAGTATTTT. Supplemented by reference TRBV19 and TRBJ2-3, the full variable domain reads DGGITQSPKYLFRKEGQNVTLSCEQNLNHDAMYWYRQDPGQGLRLIYYSQIVNDFQKGDIAEGYSVSREKKESFPLTVTSAQKNPTAFYLCASRQGVADTQYFGPGTRLTVL.

This clonotype was counted a single time. The chain is built from TRBV7-8 and TRBJ1-2, with D hard to call. Germline-derived CDR1 and CDR2 are SGHVS and FQNEAQ. V lost 8 bases to trimming and J lost 7 bases, with 23 bases between them. There are 15 residues in the CDR3. The CDR3 nucleotides are TGTGCCAGCTCATCACGACCCCCCGGATTCGGTGGCTACACCTTC. Amino acids: CASSSRPPGFGGYTF. The complete variable domain, with remaining parts taken from reference TRBV7-8 and TRBJ1-2, reads GAGVSQSPRYKVAKRGQDVALRCDPISGHVSLFWYQQALGQGPEFLTYFQNEAQLDKSGLPSDRFFAERPEGSVSTLKIQRTQQEDSAVYLCASSSRPPGFGGYTFGSGTRLTVV.

This clonotype was observed a few times. The CDR3 sequence is CSARLENSPRGEYF. CDR3 sequence (DNA): TGCAGTGCTAGATTGGAGAACTCCCCTCGAGGGGAGTACTTC. This chain uses TRBV20-1 with TRBJ2-7, with D perhaps given as TRBD1 or TRBD2 (5 bases each). V was shortened by 2 bases and J by 11 bases, with 22 bases between the two germline ends. The CDR3 has 14 amino acids. From germline, CDR1 is DFQATT and CDR2 SNEGSKA (reference sequence).